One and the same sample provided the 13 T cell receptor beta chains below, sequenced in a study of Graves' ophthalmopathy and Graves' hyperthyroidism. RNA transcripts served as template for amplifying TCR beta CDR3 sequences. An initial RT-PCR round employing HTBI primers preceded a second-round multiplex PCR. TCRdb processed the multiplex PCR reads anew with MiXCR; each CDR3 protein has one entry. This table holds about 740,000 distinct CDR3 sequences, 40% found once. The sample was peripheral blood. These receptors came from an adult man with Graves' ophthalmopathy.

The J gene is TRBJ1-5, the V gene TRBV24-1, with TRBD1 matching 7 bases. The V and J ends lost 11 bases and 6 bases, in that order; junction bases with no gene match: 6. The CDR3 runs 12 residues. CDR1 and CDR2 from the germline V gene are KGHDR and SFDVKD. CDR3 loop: CASGTVGQPQHF. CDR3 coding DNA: TGTGCCAGCGGGACAGTGGGTCAGCCCCAGCATTTT.

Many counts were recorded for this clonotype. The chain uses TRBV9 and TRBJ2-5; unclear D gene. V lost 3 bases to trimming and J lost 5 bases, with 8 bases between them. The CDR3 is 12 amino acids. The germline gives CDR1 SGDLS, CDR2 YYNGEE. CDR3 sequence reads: CASSAVGETQYF. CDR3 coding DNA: TGTGCCAGCAGCGCAGTTGGGGAGACCCAGTACTTC.

CDR3 sequence: CSAKDRGKGYTF. Here the CDR3 DNA reads TGCAGTGCTAAAGACAGGGGTAAAGGCTACACCTTC. The genes are TRBV20-1 and TRBJ1-2; 8 bases align to TRBD1. J was trimmed by 8 bases and V by 4 bases; bases with no gene match: 6. The germline V gene has CDR1 DFQATT and CDR2 SNEGSKA (reference sequence). This CDR3 has 12 residues.

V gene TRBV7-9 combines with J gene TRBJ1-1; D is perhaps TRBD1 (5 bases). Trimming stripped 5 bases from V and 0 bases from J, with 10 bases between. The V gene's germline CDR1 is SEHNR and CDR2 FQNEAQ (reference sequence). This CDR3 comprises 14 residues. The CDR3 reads CASSQAGMNTEAFF. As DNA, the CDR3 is TGTGCCAGCAGCCAAGCAGGGATGAACACTGAAGCTTTCTTT.

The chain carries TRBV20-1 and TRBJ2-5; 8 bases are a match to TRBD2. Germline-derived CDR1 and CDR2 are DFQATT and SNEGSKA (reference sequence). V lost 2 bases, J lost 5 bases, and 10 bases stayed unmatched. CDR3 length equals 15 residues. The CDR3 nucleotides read TGCAGTGCTAGACCGGGACTAGTTATTGTGGAGACCCAGTACTTC. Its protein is CSARPGLVIVETQYF.

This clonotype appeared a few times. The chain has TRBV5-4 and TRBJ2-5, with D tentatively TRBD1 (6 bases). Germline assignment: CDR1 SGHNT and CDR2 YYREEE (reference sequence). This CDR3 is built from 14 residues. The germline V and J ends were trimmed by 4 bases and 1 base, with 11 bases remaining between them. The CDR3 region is CASSGTGTQETQYF. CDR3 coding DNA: TGTGCCAGCAGCGGAACAGGGACCCAAGAGACCCAGTACTTC. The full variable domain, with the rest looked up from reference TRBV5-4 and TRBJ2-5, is ETGVTQSPTHLIKTRGQQVTLRCSSQSGHNTVSWYQQALGQGPQFIFQYYREEENGRGNFPPRFSGLQFPNYSSELNVNALELDDSALYLCASSGTGTQETQYFGPGTRLLVL.

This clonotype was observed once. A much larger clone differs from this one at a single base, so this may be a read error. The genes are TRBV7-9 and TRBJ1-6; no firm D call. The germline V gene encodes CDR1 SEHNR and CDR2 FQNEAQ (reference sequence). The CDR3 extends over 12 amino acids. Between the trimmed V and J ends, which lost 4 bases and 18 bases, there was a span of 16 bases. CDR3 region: CASSSSQSSPHF. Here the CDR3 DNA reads TGTGCCAGCAGCTCATCCCAATCCTCCCCCCACTTT. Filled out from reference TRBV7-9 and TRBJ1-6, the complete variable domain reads DTGVSQNPRHKITKRGQNVTFRCDPISEHNRLYWYRQTLGQGPEFLTYFQNEAQLEKSRLLSDRFSAERPKGSFSTLEIQRTEQGDSAMYLCASSSSQSSPHFGNGTRLTVT.

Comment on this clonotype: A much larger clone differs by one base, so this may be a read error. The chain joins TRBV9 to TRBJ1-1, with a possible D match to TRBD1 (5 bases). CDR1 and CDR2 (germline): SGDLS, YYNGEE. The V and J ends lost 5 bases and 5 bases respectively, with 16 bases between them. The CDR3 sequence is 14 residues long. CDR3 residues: CASSLGGPTTEAFF. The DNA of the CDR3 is TGTGCCAGCAGTTTGGGGGGACCTACAACTGAAGCTTTCTTT.

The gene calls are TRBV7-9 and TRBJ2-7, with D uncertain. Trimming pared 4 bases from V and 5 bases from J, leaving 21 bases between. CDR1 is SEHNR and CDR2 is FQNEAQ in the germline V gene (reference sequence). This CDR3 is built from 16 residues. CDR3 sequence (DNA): TGTGCCAGCAGCTCCGGCTTGTTGGGCCCGCAGGACGAGCAGTACTTC. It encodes CASSSGLLGPQDEQYF.

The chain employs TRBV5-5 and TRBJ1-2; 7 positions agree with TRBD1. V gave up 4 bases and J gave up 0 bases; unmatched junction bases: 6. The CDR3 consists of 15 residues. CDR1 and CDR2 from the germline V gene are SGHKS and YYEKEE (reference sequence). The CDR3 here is CASSRDSGTNYGYTF. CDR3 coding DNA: TGTGCCAGCAGCCGGGACAGCGGAACTAACTATGGCTACACCTTC.

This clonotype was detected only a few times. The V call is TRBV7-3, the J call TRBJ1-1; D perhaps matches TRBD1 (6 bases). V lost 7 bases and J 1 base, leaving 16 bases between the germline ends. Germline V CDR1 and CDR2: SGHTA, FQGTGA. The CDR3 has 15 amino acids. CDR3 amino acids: CASKPNGQPNTEAFF. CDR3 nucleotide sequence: TGTGCCAGCAAGCCGAACGGACAGCCGAACACTGAAGCTTTCTTT.

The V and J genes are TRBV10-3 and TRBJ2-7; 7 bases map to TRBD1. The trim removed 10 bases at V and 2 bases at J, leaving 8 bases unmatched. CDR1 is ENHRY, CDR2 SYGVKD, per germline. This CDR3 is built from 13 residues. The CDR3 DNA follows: TGTGCCACCGTGAGGACAGGCACCTACGAGCAGTACTTC. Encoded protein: CATVRTGTYEQYF.

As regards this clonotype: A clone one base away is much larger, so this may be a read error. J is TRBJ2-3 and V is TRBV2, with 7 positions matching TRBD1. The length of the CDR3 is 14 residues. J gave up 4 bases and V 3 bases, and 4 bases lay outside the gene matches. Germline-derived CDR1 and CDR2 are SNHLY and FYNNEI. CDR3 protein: CASSDVGGADTQYF. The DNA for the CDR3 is TGTGCCAGCAGTGATGTAGGGGGCGCAGATACGCAGTATTTT.